This TCR beta chain appears in the sequencing data of a study of patients and donors after allogeneic stem cell transplantation. The CDR3 runs to 14 residues. J gave up 1 base and V 3 bases, and 4 bases lay outside the gene matches. CDR1 is SGHRS and CDR2 is YFSETQ in the germline V gene. This clonotype was counted many times. TCRdb processed the RT-PCR reads anew with MiXCR; each CDR3 protein has one entry. Altogether roughly 150,000 distinct CDR3 sequences are present, about 24% being singletons, with the ten largest covering roughly 26%. This rearrangement joins TRBV5-1 to TRBJ2-7; 7 positions match TRBD1. The sequencing sample was made of blood, either unsorted or a sorted T cell fraction (not recorded which). The sequence came from a human donor who was either an allogeneic HSCT recipient or a stem cell or donor lymphocyte infusion donor (not recorded which). It is not recorded whose cells these are; they may come from a transplant donor. This CDR3 reads CASSSRDSSYEQYF. In DNA, the CDR3 is TGCGCCAGCAGCTCAAGGGACAGTTCCTACGAGCAGTACTTC.